This T cell receptor beta chain derives from a study of control samples from healthy donors and cancer patients. The germline CDR1 and CDR2 sequences are SNHLY and FYNNEI. V lost 5 bases, J lost 8 bases, and 19 bases lay in between. This CDR3 has 15 amino acids. The method was immunoSEQ multiplex PCR; TCRdb's version includes in-frame clones alone and lacks a portion of them. In the table there are 130,000 or so clones, around 87% of which are singletons. The chain joins TRBV2 to TRBJ2-4; D ambiguous. The TCR comes from a man in his 60s in good health. Sequencing was carried out using blood. The CDR3 bases are TGTGCCAGCAGTCCGCAGAGGCTATTAGGAGACATTCAGTACTTC. Translating it yields CASSPQRLLGDIQYF.